Presented here are 10 T cell receptor beta chains from one specimen sequenced in a study of immune evolution from preneoplasia to lung adenocarcinoma. TCRdb keeps only in-frame clones here, not all; method: immunoSEQ multiplex PCR. Among 4,000 to 6,000 clones, more than 80% were seen once, and the ten largest hold around a tenth. Sequencing was done on a sample of FFPE adjacent normal lung tissue. The receptors shown here come from a donor aged 70 or over with lung adenocarcinoma.

This chain uses TRBV10-3 with TRBJ2-7; D uncertain. Trimming took off 0 bases at V and 5 bases at J, with 5 bases between the two ends. CDR1 and CDR2 (germline): ENHRY, SYGVKD. The CDR3 spans 12 residues. For the CDR3, the DNA is TGTGCCATCAGTGAGTCAAGGAACGAGCAGTACTTC. Protein: CAISESRNEQYF.

The V call is TRBV6-6, the J call TRBJ2-1; D is perhaps TRBD1 (5 bases). Between the trimmed V and J ends, which lost 6 bases and 8 bases, there was a span of 17 bases. The CDR3 consists of 14 residues. Germline values: CDR1 MNHNY, CDR2 SVGAGI (reference sequence). For the CDR3, the DNA is TGTGCCAGCAGCTCATCGACAGTTTTCGATGAGCAGTTCTTC. Protein sequence: CASSSSTVFDEQFF.

The gene calls are TRBV9 and TRBJ1-5; no clear D gene. The CDR3 has 14 residues. CDR1 is SGDLS, CDR2 YYNGEE, per germline. V lost 3 bases, J lost 0 bases, and 7 bases lay in between. CDR3 coding DNA: TGTGCCAGCAGCGGGACGGATAGCAATCAGCCCCAGCATTTT. It encodes CASSGTDSNQPQHF.

J is TRBJ2-7 and V is TRBV7-2, with 9 nucleotides matching TRBD1. The CDR3 spans 15 residues. Germline V gene sequence: CDR1 SGHTA, CDR2 FQGNSA. V lost 1 base and J lost 3; bases outside the gene matches: 4. The CDR3 sequence: CASSLEGQGVYEQYF. CDR3 sequence (DNA): TGTGCCAGCAGCTTAGAGGGACAGGGTGTCTACGAGCAGTACTTC.

This clone has just one count. CDR3 in DNA: TGTGCCAGCAGTCCCCAACCTGGGACAGCCTATGGCTACACCTTC. Translating it yields CASSPQPGTAYGYTF. V is TRBV2 and J is TRBJ1-2; 7 bases line up with TRBD1. There are 15 residues in the CDR3. Trimming removed 5 bases from V and 4 bases from J; junction bases left unmatched: 10. Germline V gene sequence: CDR1 SNHLY, CDR2 FYNNEI.

This chain connects TRBV29-1 to TRBJ1-2; 8 bases are a match to TRBD1. Germline V gene lookup returns CDR1 SQVTM and CDR2 ANQGSEA. The CDR3 consists of 13 residues. J was trimmed by 3 bases and V by 6 bases; bases with no gene match: 6. CDR3 DNA: TGCAGCGTGACTAAGGACAGGGACTATGGCTACACCTTC. It translates to CSVTKDRDYGYTF.

The V call is TRBV27, the J call TRBJ2-2; TRBD1 aligns across 8 bases. Germline V gene lookup returns CDR1 MNHEY and CDR2 SMNVEV (reference sequence). J gave up 6 bases and V 5 bases, and 5 bases lay outside the gene matches. The CDR3 loop spans 14 amino acids. CDR3 sequence: CASSPQTGAGELFF. The CDR3, as DNA: TGTGCCAGCAGTCCGCAGACAGGGGCCGGGGAGCTGTTTTTT.

The chain couples TRBV7-2 to TRBJ2-7; either TRBD1 or TRBD2 may fit D (5 bases each). The CDR3 extends over 14 amino acids. CDR1 and CDR2 (germline): SGHTA, FQGNSA. Trimming took 4 bases from V and 0 from J, leaving 10 bases between them. The CDR3 DNA is TGTGCCAGCAGCTCTCAGGGAGACTCCTACGAGCAGTACTTC. Its protein product is CASSSQGDSYEQYF.

The rearrangement links TRBV19 to TRBJ1-5; 7 bases map to TRBD1. From germline, CDR1 is LNHDA and CDR2 SQIVND (reference sequence). The CDR3 covers 16 residues. The ends lost 3 bases at V and 4 bases at J; junction bases unmatched: 9. In DNA, the CDR3 is TGTGCCAGTAGTATGTGGCCACAGGGGTGGAATCAGCCCCAGCATTTT. Its translation is CASSMWPQGWNQPQHF.

The chain carries TRBV30 and TRBJ1-5; D gene ambiguous. Germline assignment: CDR1 GTSNPN and CDR2 SVGIG (reference sequence). Trimming left V 0 bases short and J 6 bases short, with 15 bases between. CDR3 length: 15 amino acids. CDR3 nucleotides: TGTGCCTGGAGTGTACGCACGGGAAGATCTCAGCCCCAGCATTTT. It is translated as CAWSVRTGRSQPQHF.